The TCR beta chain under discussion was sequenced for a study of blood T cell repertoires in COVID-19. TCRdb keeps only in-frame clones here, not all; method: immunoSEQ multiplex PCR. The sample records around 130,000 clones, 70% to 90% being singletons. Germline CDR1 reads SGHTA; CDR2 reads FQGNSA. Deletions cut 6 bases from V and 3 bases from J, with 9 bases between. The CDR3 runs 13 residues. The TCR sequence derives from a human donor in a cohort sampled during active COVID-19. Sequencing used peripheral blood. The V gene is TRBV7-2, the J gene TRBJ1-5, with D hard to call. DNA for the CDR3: TGTGCCAGCAGTTGGCAAAACAATCAGCCCCAGCATTTT. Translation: CASSWQNNQPQHF.